These T cell receptor beta chains were read from a single sample in a study of blood T cell repertoires in COVID-19. The table came from immunoSEQ multiplex PCR; TCRdb's copy has only in-frame clones and leaves some out. Here the sample spans around 45,000 clones, approximately 70% being singletons. The sequencing sample was made of peripheral blood. These TCRs come from an elderly man with acute or convalescent COVID-19. The conserved cysteine and the conserved F or W are not part of the CDR3 here. Each record gives: J gene, V gene, CDR3 protein.

TRBJ2-1 | TRBV5-6 | ASSLGLNNEQF
TRBJ1-5 | TRBV4-2 | ASSQEGQGVGQPQH
TRBJ2-2 | TRBV4-3 | ASSQRLAGGPNTGELF
TRBJ1-6 | TRBV28 | ASSSGQLYNSPLH
TRBJ1-6 | TRBV6-5 | ASRRSNSPLH
TRBJ1-1 | TRBV30 | AWKGAMGTEAF
TRBJ2-7 | TRBV4-3 | ASSQTSGRVWPYEQY
TRBJ1-6 | TRBV4-1 | ASKKGQEQGPLH
TRBJ2-3 | TRBV10-1 | ASSGSGTDTQY
TRBJ2-5 | TRBV5-1 | ASSGRTSGGSQETQY
TRBJ2-3 | TRBV9 | ASSGLAGADTQY
TRBJ2-3 | TRBV24-1 | ATSDADSTDTQY